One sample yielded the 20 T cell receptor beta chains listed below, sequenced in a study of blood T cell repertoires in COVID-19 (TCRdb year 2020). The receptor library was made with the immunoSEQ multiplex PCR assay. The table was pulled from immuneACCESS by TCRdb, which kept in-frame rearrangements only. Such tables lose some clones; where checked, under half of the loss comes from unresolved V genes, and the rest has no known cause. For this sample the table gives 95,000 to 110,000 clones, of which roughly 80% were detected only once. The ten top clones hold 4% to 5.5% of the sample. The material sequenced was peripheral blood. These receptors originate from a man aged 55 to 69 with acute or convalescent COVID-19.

The chain's CDR3 is CASSLNSAGGELFF. The CDR3 coding sequence is TGTGCCAGCAGCTTAAATAGCGCGGGCGGGGAGCTGTTTTTT. The chain links TRBV11-2 to TRBJ2-2, with D maybe TRBD2 (5 bases). This CDR3 spans 14 amino acids. Germline assignment: CDR1 SGHAT and CDR2 FQNNGV. The V and J ends lost 2 bases and 7 bases respectively, with 11 bases between them.

The CDR3 loop reads CASRGGLADTQYF. The CDR3 region has the DNA TGTGCCAGCAGGGGTGGACTAGCGGATACGCAGTATTTT. V and J are TRBV28 and TRBJ2-3, with 9 bases matching TRBD2. CDR3 length: 13 amino acids. V shed 6 bases, J shed 6 bases, and the junction held 4 bases outside the gene matches. Germline loops: CDR1 MDHEN, CDR2 SYDVKM.

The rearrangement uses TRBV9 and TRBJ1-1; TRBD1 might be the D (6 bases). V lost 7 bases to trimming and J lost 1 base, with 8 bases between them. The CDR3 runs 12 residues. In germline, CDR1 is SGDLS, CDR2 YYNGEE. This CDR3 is CASGRGNTEAFF. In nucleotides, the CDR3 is TGTGCCAGCGGCAGGGGGAACACTGAAGCTTTCTTT.

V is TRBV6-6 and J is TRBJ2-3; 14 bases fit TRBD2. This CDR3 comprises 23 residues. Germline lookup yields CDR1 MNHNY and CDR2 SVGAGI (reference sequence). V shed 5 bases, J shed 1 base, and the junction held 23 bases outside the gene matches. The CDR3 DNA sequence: TGTGCCAGCAGTCCTCGCGGACTAGCGGGAGGCCGATTATCCCTAATTCGCACAGATACGCAGTATTTT. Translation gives CASSPRGLAGGRLSLIRTDTQYF.

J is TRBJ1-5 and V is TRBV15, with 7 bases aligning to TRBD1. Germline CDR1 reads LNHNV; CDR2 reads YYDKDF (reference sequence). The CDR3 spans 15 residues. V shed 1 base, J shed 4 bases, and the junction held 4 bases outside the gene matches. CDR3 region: CATSRGDSWNQPQHF. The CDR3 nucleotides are TGTGCCACCAGCAGAGGGGACAGCTGGAATCAGCCCCAGCATTTT.

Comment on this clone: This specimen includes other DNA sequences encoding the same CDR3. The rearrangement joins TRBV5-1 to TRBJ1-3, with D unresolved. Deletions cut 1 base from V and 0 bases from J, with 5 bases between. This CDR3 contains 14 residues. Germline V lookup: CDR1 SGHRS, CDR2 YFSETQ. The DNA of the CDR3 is TGCGCCAGCAGCTTGTCAGTCTCTGGAAACACCATATATTTT. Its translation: CASSLSVSGNTIYF.

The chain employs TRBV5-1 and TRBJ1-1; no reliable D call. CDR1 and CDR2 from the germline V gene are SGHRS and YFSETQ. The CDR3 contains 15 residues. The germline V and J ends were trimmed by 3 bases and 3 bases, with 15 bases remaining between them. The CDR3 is CASSSVPGRDTEAFF. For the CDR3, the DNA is TGCGCCAGCAGCTCGGTCCCCGGTCGGGACACTGAAGCTTTCTTT. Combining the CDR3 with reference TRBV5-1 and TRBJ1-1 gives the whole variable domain KAGVTQTPRYLIKTRGQQVTLSCSPISGHRSVSWYQQTPGQGLQFLFEYFSETQRNKGNFPGRFSGRQFSNSRSEMNVSTLELGDSALYLCASSSVPGRDTEAFFGQGTRLTVV.

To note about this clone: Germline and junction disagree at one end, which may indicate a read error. CDR3 amino acids: CASSLRGGANTGELFF. The DNA of the CDR3 is TGTGCTAGCAGCTTAAGAGGGGGGGCGAACACCGGGGAGCTGTTTTTT. V gene TRBV7-7 combines with J gene TRBJ2-2; TRBD2 is a possible D gene (7 bases). The germline CDR1 and CDR2 sequences are SSHAT and FNYEAQ (reference sequence). The length of the CDR3 is 16 residues.

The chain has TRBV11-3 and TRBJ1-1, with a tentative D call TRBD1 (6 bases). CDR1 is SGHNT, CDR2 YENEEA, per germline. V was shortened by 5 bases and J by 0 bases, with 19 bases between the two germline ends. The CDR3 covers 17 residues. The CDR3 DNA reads TGTGCCAGCAGCCCCATTCATGGGGGCCCAATGAACACTGAAGCTTTCTTT. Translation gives CASSPIHGGPMNTEAFF.

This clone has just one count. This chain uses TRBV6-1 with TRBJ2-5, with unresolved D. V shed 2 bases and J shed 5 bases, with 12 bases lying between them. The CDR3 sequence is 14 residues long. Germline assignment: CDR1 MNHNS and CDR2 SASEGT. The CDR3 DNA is TGTGCCAGCAGTGAAATGGCCGGGTTTGAGACCCAGTACTTC. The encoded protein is CASSEMAGFETQYF.

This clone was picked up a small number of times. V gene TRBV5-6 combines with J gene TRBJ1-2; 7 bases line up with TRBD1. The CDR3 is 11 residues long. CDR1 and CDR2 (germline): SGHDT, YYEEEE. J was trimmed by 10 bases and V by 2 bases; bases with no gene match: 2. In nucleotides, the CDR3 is TGTGCCAGCAGCTTCGACAGGGACTACACCTTC. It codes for CASSFDRDYTF.

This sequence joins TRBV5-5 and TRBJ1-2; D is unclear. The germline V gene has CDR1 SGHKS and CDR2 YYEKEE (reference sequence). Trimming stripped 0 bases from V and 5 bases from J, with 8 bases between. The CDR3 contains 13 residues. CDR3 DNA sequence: TGTGCCAGCAGCTTGGGCGGGAATTATGGCTACACCTTC. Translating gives CASSLGGNYGYTF.

Here the CDR3 reads CASSLEQDQSDGYTF. CDR3 bases: TGCGCCAGCAGCTTGGAACAGGACCAATCTGATGGCTACACCTTC. The chain joins TRBV5-1 to TRBJ1-2, with a tentative D call TRBD1 (5 bases). V was clipped by 0 bases and J by 6 bases, with 15 bases between them. Per the germline V gene, CDR1 is SGHRS and CDR2 is YFSETQ. The length of the CDR3 is 15 residues.

The CDR3, as DNA: TGTGCCAGCAGCTTAGATCAGGGGCCGGGTGAAGCTTTCTTT. Its translation: CASSLDQGPGEAFF. The rearrangement uses TRBV7-9 and TRBJ1-1, with D possibly matching TRBD1 (6 bases). The length of the CDR3 is 14 residues. V lost 1 base, J lost 7 bases, and 13 bases lay in between. In germline, CDR1 is SEHNR, CDR2 FQNEAQ (reference sequence). Full variable domain (outside the CDR3, taken from reference TRBV7-9 and TRBJ1-1): DTGVSQNPRHKITKRGQNVTFRCDPISEHNRLYWYRQTLGQGPEFLTYFQNEAQLEKSRLLSDRFSAERPKGSFSTLEIQRTEQGDSAMYLCASSLDQGPGEAFFGQGTRLTVV.

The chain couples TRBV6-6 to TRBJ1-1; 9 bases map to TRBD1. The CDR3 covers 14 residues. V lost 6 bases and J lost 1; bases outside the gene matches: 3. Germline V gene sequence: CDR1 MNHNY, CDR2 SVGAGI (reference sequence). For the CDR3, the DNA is TGTGCCAGCAGAAGACAGGGGGAGAACACTGAAGCTTTCTTT. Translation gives CASRRQGENTEAFF.

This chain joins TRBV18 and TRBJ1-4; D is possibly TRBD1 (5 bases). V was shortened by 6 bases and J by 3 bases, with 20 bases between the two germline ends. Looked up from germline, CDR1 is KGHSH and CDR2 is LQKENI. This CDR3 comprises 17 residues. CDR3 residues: CASSRDSASHANEKLFF. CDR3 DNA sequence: TGTGCCAGCTCTCGTGACAGTGCCTCGCATGCTAATGAAAAACTGTTTTTT. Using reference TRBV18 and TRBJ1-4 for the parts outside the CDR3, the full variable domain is NAGVMQNPRHLVRRRGQEARLRCSPMKGHSHVYWYRQLPEEGLKFMVYLQKENIIDESGMPKERFSAEFPKEGPSILRIQQVVRGDSAAYFCASSRDSASHANEKLFFGSGTQLSVL.

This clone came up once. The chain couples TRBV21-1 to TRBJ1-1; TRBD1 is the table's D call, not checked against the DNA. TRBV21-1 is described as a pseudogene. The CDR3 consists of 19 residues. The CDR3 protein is CASSKSGYRTGRMNTEAFF. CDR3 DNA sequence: TGTGCCAGCAGCAAGTCAGGGTACCGGACAGGGAGGATGAACACTGAAGCTTTCTTT.

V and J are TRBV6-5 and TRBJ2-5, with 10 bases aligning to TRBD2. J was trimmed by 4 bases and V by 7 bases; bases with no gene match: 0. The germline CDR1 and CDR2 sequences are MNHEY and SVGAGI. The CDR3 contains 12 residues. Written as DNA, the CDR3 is TGTGCCAGCACTAGCGGGAGAGAGACCCAGTACTTC. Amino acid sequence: CASTSGRETQYF.

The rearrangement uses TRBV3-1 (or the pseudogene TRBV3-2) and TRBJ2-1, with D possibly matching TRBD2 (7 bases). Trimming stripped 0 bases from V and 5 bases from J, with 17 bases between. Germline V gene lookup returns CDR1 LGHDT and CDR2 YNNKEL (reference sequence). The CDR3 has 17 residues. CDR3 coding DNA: TGTGCCAGCAGCCAAGATCGTACAGGGAGGGGACACAATGAGCAGTTCTTC. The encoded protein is CASSQDRTGRGHNEQFF.

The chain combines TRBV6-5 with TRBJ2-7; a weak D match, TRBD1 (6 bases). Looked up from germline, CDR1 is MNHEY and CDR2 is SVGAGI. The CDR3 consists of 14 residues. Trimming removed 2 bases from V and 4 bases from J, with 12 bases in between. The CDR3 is CASSYVDRIYEQYF. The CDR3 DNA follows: TGTGCCAGCAGTTACGTCGACAGGATATACGAGCAGTACTTC.